These T cell receptor beta chains were read from a single sample in a study of regulatory T cells in long-lasting Graves disease. TCRdb processed the multiplex PCR reads anew with MiXCR; each CDR3 protein has one entry. The sample carries 400,000 to 550,000 distinct CDR3 sequences, around 17% recorded once. This same sample was also taken into another study, of T cells in Graves' hyperthyroidism and ophthalmopathy.

The starting material was peripheral blood mononuclear cells (PBMCs), obtained at new diagnosis, from a patient treated with antithyroid drugs. The receptors were gathered from a woman aged 18-29 years with Graves disease. CDR3s include the opening cysteine and the closing phenylalanine or tryptophan. D genes are given only for firm matches. Clone size is not always given. Where it is, it says once, few, many or a class for expanded clones.

J: TRBJ1-3
V: TRBV30
size: many
D: NA
DNA: TGTGCCTGGAGCCGTAACTCTGGAAACACCATATATTTT
CDR3: CAWSRNSGNTIYF

J: TRBJ2-2
V: TRBV5-1
size: NA
D: NA
DNA: TGCGCCAGCAGCCAGGGTCCACTAGGGGGATACACCGGGGAGCTGTTTTTT
CDR3: CASSQGPLGGYTGELFF

J: TRBJ2-3
V: TRBV7-2
size: many
D: NA
DNA: TGTGCCAGCAGCTCCCAGGGACGAGATACGCAGTATTTT
CDR3: CASSSQGRDTQYF

J: TRBJ1-5
V: TRBV7-2
size: once
D: NA
DNA: TGTGCCAGTACCTGGGACACGCTGGGAGTTCAGTCCCAGCATTTT
CDR3: CASTWDTLGVQSQHF

J: TRBJ2-7
V: TRBV7-9
size: many
D: TRBD1
DNA: TGTGCCAGCAGCTCCGGACAGGGGCTCCTAGTCTACGAGCAGTACTTC
CDR3: CASSSGQGLLVYEQYF

J: TRBJ1-1
V: TRBV6-2/TRBV6-3
size: many
D: NA
DNA: TGTGCCAGCAGTTTCTCCGGAGACAGTCATTGGGCTTTCTTT
CDR3: CASSFSGDSHWAFF

J: TRBJ1-3
V: TRBV7-2
size: NA
D: TRBD1
DNA: TGTGCCAGCAGCGGGGAGGGGGACAGCTCTGGAAACACCATATATTTT
CDR3: CASSGEGDSSGNTIYF

J: TRBJ2-3
V: TRBV29-1
size: NA
D: NA
DNA: TGCAGCGCCGATCAGCATACGCAGTATTTT
CDR3: CSADQHTQYF

J: TRBJ2-1
V: TRBV30
size: few
D: NA
DNA: TGTGCCTGGAGTGTGAACCTAAACTACAATGAGCAGTTCTTC
CDR3: CAWSVNLNYNEQFF

J: TRBJ1-1
V: TRBV18
size: few
D: NA
DNA: TGTGCCAGCTCACCTATCCCCCAGGGCCGGAACACTGAAGCTTTCTTT
CDR3: CASSPIPQGRNTEAFF

J: TRBJ1-5
V: TRBV5-6
size: many
D: NA
DNA: TGTGCCAGCAGCTTGTTGAGGAGCAATCAGCCCCAGCATTTT
CDR3: CASSLLRSNQPQHF

J: TRBJ1-3
V: TRBV5-1
size: NA
D: NA
DNA: TGCGCCAGCAGCGTACAGGGTGGAAACACCATATATTTT
CDR3: CASSVQGGNTIYF

J: TRBJ1-1
V: TRBV29-1
size: many
D: TRBD1
DNA: TGCAGCGTTGAAGCTCTTCAGACAGGGACTTCCGCAGCTTTCTTT
CDR3: CSVEALQTGTSAAFF

J: TRBJ2-1
V: TRBV12-3/TRBV12-4
size: NA
D: TRBD1
DNA: TGTGCCAGCAGCTCAGATGGACAGGTTAATGAGCAGTTCTTC
CDR3: CASSSDGQVNEQFF

J: TRBJ2-5
V: TRBV9
size: many
D: NA
DNA: TGTGCCAGCAGCGTAGCCGGAGGGGAGCAAGAGACCCAGTACTTC
CDR3: CASSVAGGEQETQYF

J: TRBJ1-1
V: TRBV20-1
size: NA
D: TRBD1
DNA: TGCAGTGCTAGAGATCTAGGACAGGCCCCAGCTTTCTTT
CDR3: CSARDLGQAPAFF

J: TRBJ2-1
V: TRBV5-1
size: once
D: NA
DNA: TGCGCCAGCAGCCTCCAGAGCGATGAGCAGTTCTTC
CDR3: CASSLQSDEQFF

J: TRBJ2-5
V: TRBV11-3
size: few
D: NA
DNA: TGTGCCAGCAGCTTTGGGACTCTAACCTGGACAGACCAAGAGACCCAGTACTTC
CDR3: CASSFGTLTWTDQETQYF

J: TRBJ2-1
V: TRBV9
size: few
D: TRBD2
DNA: TGTGCCAGTTCACGAGATAGCGGGAGCAACAATGAGCAGTTCTTC
CDR3: CASSRDSGSNNEQFF

J: TRBJ2-1
V: TRBV6-2/TRBV6-3
size: few
D: TRBD2
DNA: TGTGCCAGCAGTTACGGGGGACTAGCGCACTCCTACAATGAGCAGTTCTTC
CDR3: CASSYGGLAHSYNEQFF

J: TRBJ1-3
V: TRBV5-1
size: NA
D: NA
DNA: TGCGCCAGCAGCTTGGGTGGCAGGGATGGAAACACCATATATTTT
CDR3: CASSLGGRDGNTIYF

J: TRBJ1-1
V: TRBV28
size: many
D: TRBD1
DNA: TGTGCCAGCAGTTGGACAGGGAACACTGAAGCTTTCTTT
CDR3: CASSWTGNTEAFF

J: TRBJ2-1
V: TRBV6-1
size: many
D: NA
DNA: TGTGCCAGCCGTGAACCGGGATCCCTATTAAATGAGCAGTTCTTC
CDR3: CASREPGSLLNEQFF

J: TRBJ1-5
V: TRBV7-8
size: few
D: TRBD1
DNA: TGTGCCAGCAGCTGGGCTCAGGGGGGCAATCAGCCCCAGCATTTT
CDR3: CASSWAQGGNQPQHF

J: TRBJ2-1
V: TRBV11-2
size: many
D: TRBD2
DNA: TGTGCCAGCAGCACCGGGACTAGCGGGAACTATGAGCAGTTCTTC
CDR3: CASSTGTSGNYEQFF

J: TRBJ2-1
V: TRBV5-1
size: many
D: NA
DNA: TGCGCCAGCAGCCCCGAAAATGAGCAGTTCTTC
CDR3: CASSPENEQFF

J: TRBJ1-4
V: TRBV2
size: many
D: TRBD1
DNA: TGTGCCAGCAGGCCCGGGACAGGGTATGAAAAACTGTTTTTT
CDR3: CASRPGTGYEKLFF

J: TRBJ2-3
V: TRBV30
size: NA
D: NA
DNA: TGTGCCTGGAGTTCAGGGGCCAACACAGATACGCAGTATTTT
CDR3: CAWSSGANTDTQYF

J: TRBJ2-1
V: TRBV5-5
size: many
D: TRBD2
DNA: TGTGCCAGCAGCTTCTGGCTCGGGACTAGCGTGGGGACCAATGAGCAGTTCTTC
CDR3: CASSFWLGTSVGTNEQFF

J: TRBJ1-2
V: TRBV3-1
size: many
D: NA
DNA: TGTGCCAGCAGCCAAGATTTGGTTAGTGGCCTCTATGGCTACACCTTC
CDR3: CASSQDLVSGLYGYTF

J: TRBJ2-7
V: TRBV6-2/TRBV6-3
size: NA
D: TRBD1
DNA: TGTGCCAGCAGTCAGACAGGGTCATCATTATTTTTGGGGGAGCAGTACTTC
CDR3: CASSQTGSSLFLGEQYF

J: TRBJ1-2
V: TRBV11-2
size: many
D: NA
DNA: TGTGCCAGCAGCCAGATACGGGCCGGCTACACCTTC
CDR3: CASSQIRAGYTF

J: TRBJ2-1
V: TRBV5-1
size: many
D: NA
DNA: TGCGCCAGCAGCTTACGGTCCAATCCTAGCTCCTACAATGAGCAGTTCTTC
CDR3: CASSLRSNPSSYNEQFF